This T cell receptor (beta chain) was captured in a study of blood T cell repertoires in COVID-19. In the original analysis: From reference gene primer amplification, estimates of nucleated cell counts were derived. Assay: immunoSEQ multiplex PCR; the TCRdb copy retains only in-frame clones and omits some. V and J calls and clone size are as listed in that table; D and trimming were resolved from the DNA. Altogether 200,000 to 300,000 clones are present, 85% to 90% being singletons, with the ten largest covering about 1.3%. Germline V gene sequence: CDR1 SGHDT, CDR2 YYEEEE. J was trimmed by 5 bases and V by 6 bases; bases with no gene match: 16. This CDR3 spans 17 amino acids.

The chain employs TRBV5-6 and TRBJ2-5, with 10 bases aligning to TRBD2. The clonotype was recovered from an elderly man with acute or convalescent COVID-19. The sequenced sample consisted of peripheral blood. CDR3 bases: TGTGCCAGCACCCGGAGAGGTAGCGGGGGGTTTACGGAGACCCAGTACTTC. Translation gives CASTRRGSGGFTETQYF.